The clone carrying this T cell receptor (beta chain) is identified as medium-sized from frequency. The antigen remains undetermined. This sample is drawn from a study of T cell clusters in autoimmune cytopenias. The study, taken as a whole, reports: A dominant lymphoma-associated repertoire apparently masked the cluster-lack signature in secondary cytopenia versus chronic lymphocytic leukemia.

Germline-derived CDR1 and CDR2 are SGHDT and YYEEEE. The CDR3 has 12 residues. One tube held mixed TRB-A and TRB-B primer pools for touch-down PCR. TCRdb re-called the multiplex PCR reads; every CDR3 protein appears as one record, without DNA. Recorded for this sample: about 12,000 distinct CDR3 sequences. Each sample's input was approximately 270 ng genomic DNA, 38,000 or so genome equivalents. The sample was also reused in another study, on T cell repertoires in aging, cancer and after chemotherapy.

The chain combines TRBV5-6 with TRBJ2-7. Sequenced: peripheral blood. This TCR derives from a human donor in good health. This CDR3 is CASSLWDSEQYF.